The T cell receptor beta chain under discussion was sequenced for a study of blood T cell repertoires in COVID-19 (TCRdb year 2020). Concerning the study at large: The collaborator samples originated in the United States, Italy and Spain and spanned the acute and convalescent phases of COVID-19. The material from the prospective study consisted of cDNA or gDNA derived from T cells, B-cell-depleted T cells, or PBMCs. Sample metadata almost always included a de-identified subject ID, COVID-19 status, age in years and sex. Samples were obtained from the ongoing ImmuneRACE study (first 160 participants) and from about 1,300 subjects provided by 6 global collaborators. Where available, HLA class I and class II types were obtained from metadata supplied by the sample provider rather than from assay-based typing. The repertoires were released in a freely available public database meant as a resource for research on the immune response to SARS-CoV-2. The dataset comprised deeply sampled blood TCRbeta repertoires from subjects exposed to, actively infected with, or recovered from COVID-19.

Note on this clone: There is no known antigen for this receptor. Per-base quality was not reported, and no clone a single base away is much larger than it.

What the research found in general, with its limitations: How much clinical and demographic metadata was included differed by source and by participant, and the metadata was provided uncurated.

TCRbeta CDR3 regions were amplified from genomic DNA by means of the immunoSEQ Assay, a bias-controlled multiplex PCR. In the source study's methods: The number of nucleated cells in each sample was estimated from the amplification of reference gene primers within the assay. Sequence reads were collapsed and filtered to measure the absolute abundance of every unique TCRbeta CDR3 rearrangement. For each sample, productive Simpson clonality was calculated by taking the square root of Simpson's diversity index across productive rearrangements. This is the immuneACCESS table as TCRdb keeps it, with only in-frame sequences that have V and J called. A part of the clones is gone; compared with another copy, unresolved V genes explain less than half, and the rest is unexplained. V, J and clone size are taken as reported in that table, and D and trimming were inferred from the DNA itself. Across this sample there are about 120,000 clones, with 80% to 90% seen only once. The biggest ten clones account for approximately 8% of the sample.

The germline V gene (reference sequence) specifies SSHAT as CDR1 and FNYEAQ as CDR2. The CDR3, cysteine through phenylalanine, is 16 amino acids long. The sequence is cut down to CDR3 DNA, 48 bases in frame from base 1. V and J are trimmed by 5 bases and 0 bases, and the gene matches miss 7 bases of the junction. Another Seattle source contributed samples from volunteer blood donors who had recovered from COVID-19. Whole blood was collected in K2EDTA tubes by collaborating institutions according to the institutions' own protocols. For TCRbeta analysis, collaborators shipped samples as frozen whole blood, isolated PBMCs, or DNA extracted from either of those sample types.

The chain uses TRBV7-7 and TRBJ2-1; a stretch of 7 junction bases matches TRBD1. The source is a man aged 65 to 79 who had recovered from COVID-19. What was sequenced was peripheral blood. The sequenced DNA: TGTGCCAGCAGCCCAACGACAGGGAGCTCCTACAATGAGCAGTTCTTC. It is translated as CASSPTTGSSYNEQFF. With the rest looked up from the reference TRBV7-7 and TRBJ2-1 genes rather than sequenced, the full variable domain is GAGVSQSPRYKVTKRGQDVTLRCDPISSHATLYWYQQALGQGPEFLTYFNYEAQPDKSGLPSDRFSAERPEGSISTLTIQRTEQRDSAMYRCASSPTTGSSYNEQFFGPGTRLTVL.